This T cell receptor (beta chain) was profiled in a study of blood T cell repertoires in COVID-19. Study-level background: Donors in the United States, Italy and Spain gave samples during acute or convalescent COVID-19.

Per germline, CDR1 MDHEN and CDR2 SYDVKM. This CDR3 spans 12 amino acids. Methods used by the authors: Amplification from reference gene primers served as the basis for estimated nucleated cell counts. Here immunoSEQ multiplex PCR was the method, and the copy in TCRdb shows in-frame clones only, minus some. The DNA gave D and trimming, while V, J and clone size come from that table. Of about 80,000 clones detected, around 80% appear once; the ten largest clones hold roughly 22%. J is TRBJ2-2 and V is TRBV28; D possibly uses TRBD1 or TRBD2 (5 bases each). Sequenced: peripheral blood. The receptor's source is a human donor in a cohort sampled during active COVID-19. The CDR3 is CASARATGELFF. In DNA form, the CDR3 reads TGTGCTAGCGCCAGGGCCACCGGGGAGCTGTTTTTT.